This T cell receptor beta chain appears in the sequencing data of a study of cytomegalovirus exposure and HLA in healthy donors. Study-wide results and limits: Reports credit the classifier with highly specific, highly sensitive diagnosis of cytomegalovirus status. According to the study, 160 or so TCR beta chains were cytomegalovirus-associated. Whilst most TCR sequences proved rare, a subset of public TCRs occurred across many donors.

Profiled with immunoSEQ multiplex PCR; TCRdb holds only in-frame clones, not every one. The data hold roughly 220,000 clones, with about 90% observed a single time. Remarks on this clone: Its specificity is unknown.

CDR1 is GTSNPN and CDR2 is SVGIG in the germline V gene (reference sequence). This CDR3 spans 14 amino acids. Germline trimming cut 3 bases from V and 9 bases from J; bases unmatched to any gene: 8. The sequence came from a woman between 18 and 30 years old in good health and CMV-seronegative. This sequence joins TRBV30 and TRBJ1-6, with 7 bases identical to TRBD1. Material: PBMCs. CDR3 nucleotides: TGTGCCTGGAGGCGACAGGGTGTAGGTTCACCCCTCCACTTT. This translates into CAWRRQGVGSPLHF.